One and the same sample provided the 17 T cell receptor beta chains below, sequenced in a study of blood T cell repertoires in COVID-19. Using immunoSEQ multiplex PCR, the repertoire was profiled, and TCRdb retains in-frame clones only, with some absent. In the table there are fewer than 30,000 clones, 85% of which are singletons. The material sequenced was peripheral blood. The receptors were gathered from a human donor in a cohort sampled during active COVID-19.

This chain links TRBV18 with TRBJ2-2; D ambiguous. From germline, CDR1 is KGHSH and CDR2 LQKENI. V dropped 3 bases and J dropped 6 bases, with 8 bases sitting between them. The CDR3 covers 13 residues. The DNA for the CDR3 is TGTGCCAGCTCACCGTACGAGGCCGGGGAGCTGTTTTTT. This gives the protein CASSPYEAGELFF. Full variable domain (outside the CDR3, taken from reference TRBV18 and TRBJ2-2): NAGVMQNPRHLVRRRGQEARLRCSPMKGHSHVYWYRQLPEEGLKFMVYLQKENIIDESGMPKERFSAEFPKEGPSILRIQQVVRGDSAAYFCASSPYEAGELFFGEGSRLTVL.

The rearrangement links TRBV3-1 (or the pseudogene TRBV3-2) to TRBJ1-3, with D possibly TRBD1 on 6 matching bases. The CDR3 consists of 16 residues. Germline V gene data show CDR1 as LGHDT and CDR2 as YNNKEL (reference sequence). V was trimmed by 1 base and J by 7 bases, leaving 17 bases between them. The CDR3 coding sequence is TGTGCCAGCAGCCAAGCGGCGGGGGCAGGAGGGAACACCATATATTTT. Its translation is CASSQAAGAGGNTIYF.

This clone has just a few counts. The chain couples TRBV4-3 to TRBJ1-2; no firm D call. The CDR3 contains 15 residues. Germline V gene data show CDR1 as LGHNA and CDR2 as YSLEER. Trimming took 0 bases from V and 4 from J, leaving 12 bases between them. The CDR3: CASSQDRTGSYGYTF. The CDR3 DNA reads TGCGCCAGCAGCCAAGATCGGACGGGAAGCTATGGCTACACCTTC.

The V gene is TRBV20-1, the J gene TRBJ1-2, with D perhaps TRBD1 (5 bases). V lost 7 bases and J 6 bases, leaving 9 bases between the germline ends. This CDR3 comprises 10 residues. Germline assignment: CDR1 DFQATT and CDR2 SNEGSKA (reference sequence). The CDR3 sequence is CSVTVDGYTF. CDR3 nucleotide sequence: TGCAGTGTGACAGTAGATGGCTACACCTTC.

CDR3: CASSPGLAGATTSYNEQFF. CDR3 bases: TGTGCCAGCTCACCGGGACTAGCGGGGGCCACCACATCCTACAATGAGCAGTTCTTC. This sequence joins TRBV18 and TRBJ2-1; 14 bases map to TRBD2. The CDR3 consists of 19 residues. Germline CDR1 is KGHSH and CDR2 is LQKENI. V dropped 3 bases and J dropped 1; count of bases not matched to a gene: 8.

This clone was observed a handful of times. This chain uses TRBV30 with TRBJ1-5; D gene ambiguous. The germline V gene encodes CDR1 GTSNPN and CDR2 SVGIG (reference sequence). This CDR3 has 14 amino acids. V was shortened by 2 bases and J by 5 bases, with 13 bases between the two germline ends. This CDR3 is CAWSPPGWDQPQHF. Written as DNA, the CDR3 is TGTGCCTGGAGTCCACCGGGGTGGGATCAGCCCCAGCATTTT.

The chain employs TRBV3-1 (or the pseudogene TRBV3-2) and TRBJ2-1; D may be TRBD1 (6 bases). The CDR3 length is 11 residues. Trimming pared 7 bases from V and 8 bases from J, leaving 9 bases between. CDR1 is LGHDT and CDR2 is YNNKEL in the germline V gene (reference sequence). CDR3 sequence: CASTRGYEQFF. The CDR3 DNA reads as TGTGCCAGCACCAGGGGTTATGAGCAGTTCTTC.

The V and J genes are TRBV7-2 and TRBJ2-5; TRBD1 is a possible D gene (6 bases). The CDR3 is made up of 13 amino acids. Looked up from germline, CDR1 is SGHTA and CDR2 is FQGNSA. V was cut by 5 bases and J by 5 bases, with 12 bases left in between. The CDR3 nucleotides are TGTGCCAGCAGCCTTCAGGGGTGGGAGACCCAGTACTTC. Residues: CASSLQGWETQYF.

The V call is TRBV18, the J call TRBJ1-1, with TRBD1 matching over 9 bases. CDR3 size: 13 residues. From germline, CDR1 is KGHSH and CDR2 LQKENI. Losses at the gene ends were 6 bases for V and 5 bases for J; bases not matched to a gene: 4. The CDR3 sequence is CASSRTGETEAFF. The CDR3 nucleotides read TGTGCCAGCTCGCGGACAGGGGAAACTGAAGCTTTCTTT.

This clone has only a few counts. The chain carries TRBV18 and TRBJ2-7; TRBD1 agrees at 7 bases. The V gene end was trimmed by 2 bases and the J gene end by 3 bases; junction bases not matched to a gene: 7. From germline, CDR1 is KGHSH and CDR2 LQKENI. The length of the CDR3 is 15 residues. CDR3: CASSPTTGTDYEQYF. The DNA for the CDR3 is TGTGCCAGCTCACCAACGACCGGGACAGACTACGAGCAGTACTTC.

This clone occurred once. The V gene is TRBV2, the J gene TRBJ1-2; the match to TRBD1 covers 9 bases. Germline V gene data show CDR1 as SNHLY and CDR2 as FYNNEI. V was pared by 6 bases and J by 4 bases, with 6 bases of the junction left unmatched. The CDR3 covers 14 residues. The CDR3 bases are TGTGCCAGCAGCTCACAGGGGGCTGGCTATGGCTACACCTTC. It specifies CASSSQGAGYGYTF.

The V and J genes are TRBV25-1 and TRBJ2-2, with D tentatively TRBD1 (6 bases). Per germline, CDR1 MGHDK and CDR2 SYGVNS. This CDR3 has 14 amino acids. V was pared by 3 bases and J by 8 bases, with 13 bases between. CDR3 DNA: TGTGCCAGCAGTGAGGCAGGGGTTCGGGGGGAGCTGTTTTTT. It is translated as CASSEAGVRGELFF. Looking up the rest from reference TRBV25-1 and TRBJ2-2 gives the full variable domain: EADIYQTPRYLVIGTGKKITLECSQTMGHDKMYWYQQDPGMELHLIHYSYGVNSTEKGDLSSESTVSRIRTEHFPLTLESARPSHTSQYLCASSEAGVRGELFFGEGSRLTVL.

The rearrangement links TRBV11-3 to TRBJ1-1; TRBD1 might be the D (5 bases). The CDR3 runs 14 residues. Germline loops: CDR1 SGHNT, CDR2 YENEEA. Trimming took 4 bases from V and 1 from J, leaving 10 bases between them. CDR3 amino acids: CASSSGRGNTEAFF. As DNA, the CDR3 is TGTGCCAGCAGCTCTGGGAGGGGGAACACTGAAGCTTTCTTT.

The chain joins TRBV5-4 to TRBJ2-2, with 8 bases that match TRBD2. The CDR3 is 15 amino acids. Germline CDR1 is SGHNT and CDR2 is YYREEE (reference sequence). The ends lost 2 bases at V and 4 bases at J; junction bases unmatched: 4. This CDR3 is CASSLLGGGTGELFF. In DNA form, the CDR3 reads TGTGCCAGCAGCTTACTCGGGGGGGGCACCGGGGAGCTGTTTTTT. Looking up the rest from reference TRBV5-4 and TRBJ2-2 gives the full variable domain: ETGVTQSPTHLIKTRGQQVTLRCSSQSGHNTVSWYQQALGQGPQFIFQYYREEENGRGNFPPRFSGLQFPNYSSELNVNALELDDSALYLCASSLLGGGTGELFFGEGSRLTVL.

CDR3 DNA sequence: TGTGCCAGCACCATTTCTAGCGGGGGTGGGTACAATGAGCAGTTCTTC. Translation gives CASTISSGGGYNEQFF. This rearrangement joins TRBV11-2 to TRBJ2-1; TRBD2 matches at 10 bases. Trimming cost V 7 bases and J 4 bases; bases outside gene matches: 10. The germline CDR1 and CDR2 sequences are SGHAT and FQNNGV. This CDR3 region has 16 residues. Supplemented by reference TRBV11-2 and TRBJ2-1, the full variable domain reads EAGVAQSPRYKIIEKRQSVAFWCNPISGHATLYWYQQILGQGPKLLIQFQNNGVVDDSQLPKDRFSAERLKGVDSTLKIQPAKLEDSAVYLCASTISSGGGYNEQFFGPGTRLTVL.

V usage is TRBV7-2 and J usage is TRBJ2-1; D not resolved. The CDR3 has 15 residues. V was trimmed by 1 base and J by 0 bases, leaving 7 bases between them. Germline values: CDR1 SGHTA, CDR2 FQGNSA. This CDR3 reads CASSLGPGSYNEQFF. CDR3 sequence (DNA): TGTGCCAGCAGCTTAGGGCCAGGCTCCTACAATGAGCAGTTCTTC.

The gene calls are TRBV30 and TRBJ1-6; no clear D gene. Germline CDR1 and CDR2: GTSNPN and SVGIG (reference sequence). This CDR3 region has 15 residues. V lost 2 bases and J 7 bases, leaving 15 bases between the germline ends. The CDR3 protein is CAWSSGGGGNSPLHF. The CDR3 bases are TGTGCCTGGAGTTCGGGAGGAGGAGGGAATTCACCCCTCCACTTT.